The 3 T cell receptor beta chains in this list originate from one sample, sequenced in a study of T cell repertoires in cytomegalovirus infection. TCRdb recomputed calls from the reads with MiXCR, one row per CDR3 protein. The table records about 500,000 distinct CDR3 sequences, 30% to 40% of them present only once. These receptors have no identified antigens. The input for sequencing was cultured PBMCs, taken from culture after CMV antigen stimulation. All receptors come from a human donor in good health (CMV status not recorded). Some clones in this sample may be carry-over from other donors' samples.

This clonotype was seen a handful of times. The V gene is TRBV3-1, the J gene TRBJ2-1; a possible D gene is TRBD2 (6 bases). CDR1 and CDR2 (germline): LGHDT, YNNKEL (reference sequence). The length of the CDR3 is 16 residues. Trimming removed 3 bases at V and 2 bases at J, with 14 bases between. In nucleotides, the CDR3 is TGTGCCAGCAGCCAGGGCCTCGCTAGCGCCTACAATGAGCAGTTCTTC. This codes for CASSQGLASAYNEQFF.

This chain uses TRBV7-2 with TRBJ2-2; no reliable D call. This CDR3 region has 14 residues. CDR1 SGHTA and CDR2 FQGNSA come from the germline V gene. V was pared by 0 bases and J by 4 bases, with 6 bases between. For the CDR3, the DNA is TGTGCCAGCAGCTTAGCTGTCCTCACCGGGGAGCTGTTTTTT. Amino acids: CASSLAVLTGELFF.

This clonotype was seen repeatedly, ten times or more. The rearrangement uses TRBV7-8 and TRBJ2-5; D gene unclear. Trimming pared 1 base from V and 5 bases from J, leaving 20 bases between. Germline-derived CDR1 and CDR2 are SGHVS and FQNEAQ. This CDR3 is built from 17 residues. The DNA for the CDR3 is TGTGCCAGCAGCTTAGGCCTGATGGACGGAGAGTATGAGACCCAGTACTTC. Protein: CASSLGLMDGEYETQYF.